One T cell receptor beta chain is described in this entry. The data originate from a study of cytomegalovirus exposure and HLA in healthy donors. Both 60 Vbeta primers and 13 Jbeta primers went into the PCR. Profiled with immunoSEQ multiplex PCR; TCRdb holds only in-frame clones, not every one. The sample records more than 110,000 clones, about three quarters being singletons. Germline values: CDR1 SGDLS, CDR2 YYNGEE. This CDR3 is built from 13 residues. Trimming at V came to 5 bases and at J to 4 bases, leaving 1 base not matched to a gene. The clonotype originates from a woman aged 40-49 years in good health and CMV-seronegative. The chain links TRBV9 to TRBJ2-1, with 9 bases that match TRBD2. Sequenced: PBMCs. CDR3 DNA: TGTGCCAGCAGTCTAGCGGGATACAATGAGCAGTTCTTC. Translated: CASSLAGYNEQFF.